This TCR beta chain was sequenced during a study of control samples from healthy donors and cancer patients. In this sample, this clone turned up a few times. Profiling relied on immunoSEQ multiplex PCR, and the TCRdb table lists in-frame clones only, not all of them. The table lists about 160,000 clones, 85% to 95% of them singletons. V gave up 5 bases and J gave up 0 bases, with 10 bases separating them. CDR1 is SGHAT and CDR2 is FQNNGV in the germline V gene. CDR3 length: 14 amino acids. This receptor was identified in a woman in her thirties or forties in good health. The chain has TRBV11-2 and TRBJ1-2, with D hard to call. Sequencing used blood. The CDR3 DNA reads as TGTGCCAGCAGCCTGACTACAACTAACTATGGCTACACCTTC. Residues: CASSLTTTNYGYTF. The full variable domain, with the rest looked up from reference TRBV11-2 and TRBJ1-2, is EAGVAQSPRYKIIEKRQSVAFWCNPISGHATLYWYQQILGQGPKLLIQFQNNGVVDDSQLPKDRFSAERLKGVDSTLKIQPAKLEDSAVYLCASSLTTTNYGYTFGSGTRLTVV.